Following are 20 T cell receptor beta chains from one sample sequenced in a study of cytomegalovirus exposure and HLA in healthy donors (dated by TCRdb to 2015 to 2018). The library came from the immunoSEQ multiplex PCR assay. A mixture of 60 forward primers for TCR Vbeta segments and 13 reverse primers for TCR Jbeta segments was used in the multiplex PCR. TCRdb mirrors the immuneACCESS table, restricted to in-frame sequences. Some clones are absent from its copies; in checked studies, under half trace to an unresolved V gene, and the reason for the others is unknown. The sample table records 100,000 to 150,000 clones; about three quarters of these occur just once. The ten largest clones take up approximately 1.7% of the sample. The sample comprised PBMCs. These receptors were taken from a woman aged 40-49 years in good health and CMV-seronegative.

V usage is TRBV30 and J usage is TRBJ1-3; 7 bases line up with TRBD1. This CDR3 has 13 amino acids. After removal of 2 bases from V and 3 bases from J, the junction contained 1 base not matched to a gene. From germline, CDR1 is GTSNPN and CDR2 SVGIG (reference sequence). Here the CDR3 DNA reads TGTGCCTGGAGTTGGACAGGTGGAAACACCATATATTTT. Translated: CAWSWTGGNTIYF.

V usage is TRBV5-1 and J usage is TRBJ1-1, with unresolved D. Trimming shortened V by 3 bases and J by 6 bases, and 12 bases separated the two germline ends. Germline-derived CDR1 and CDR2 are SGHRS and YFSETQ. The CDR3 covers 13 residues. The CDR3 is CASSSFMGAEAFF. CDR3 coding DNA: TGCGCCAGCAGCTCCTTTATGGGAGCTGAAGCTTTCTTT.

This chain connects TRBV6-5 to TRBJ2-5; tentatively, D is TRBD2 (6 bases). V was pared by 6 bases and J by 2 bases, with 10 bases between. Germline V gives CDR1 MNHEY, CDR2 SVGAGI. CDR3 length: 13 amino acids. In nucleotides, the CDR3 is TGTGCCAGCAGCAGGGACTTACAAGAGACCCAGTACTTC. This encodes CASSRDLQETQYF.

This clone was observed once. The chain has TRBV27 and TRBJ2-1; 11 bases line up with TRBD1. V was pared by 6 bases and J by 8 bases, with 9 bases of the junction left unmatched. CDR1 is MNHEY and CDR2 is SMNVEV in the germline V gene (reference sequence). The CDR3 is made up of 15 amino acids. CDR3 sequence reads: CASSPGTGGIHEQFF. CDR3 coding DNA: TGTGCCAGCAGCCCCGGGACAGGGGGTATTCATGAGCAGTTCTTC.

The rearrangement joins TRBV5-1 to TRBJ2-7; D is perhaps TRBD2 (5 bases). V lost 0 bases and J 7 bases, leaving 11 bases between the germline ends. CDR3 length: 13 amino acids. Germline V gives CDR1 SGHRS, CDR2 YFSETQ. The CDR3 loop is CASSLGTEKEQYF. CDR3 DNA sequence: TGCGCCAGCAGCTTGGGGACTGAAAAGGAGCAGTACTTC.

There are a few counts of this clone. The V gene is TRBV9, the J gene TRBJ2-2; D might be TRBD2 (5 bases). Germline loops: CDR1 SGDLS, CDR2 YYNGEE. The V end lost 3 bases, the J end lost 5 bases, and 8 bases lay between the germline ends. The CDR3 is made up of 13 amino acids. The CDR3 loop is CASSAPGTGELFF. The DNA of the CDR3 is TGTGCCAGCAGCGCACCGGGGACCGGGGAGCTGTTTTTT.

This clone was recorded once. The rearrangement uses TRBV27 and TRBJ2-7, with 10 bases aligning to TRBD1. The CDR3 is made up of 15 amino acids. In germline, CDR1 is MNHEY, CDR2 SMNVEV (reference sequence). The V and J ends lost 5 bases and 3 bases, in that order; junction bases with no gene match: 7. CDR3 coding DNA: TGTGCCAGCAGTCCAGCCGGGACAGGGGTCTACGAGCAGTACTTC. As protein: CASSPAGTGVYEQYF.

The chain combines TRBV6-5 with TRBJ2-3; maybe TRBD2 (7 bases). CDR1 is MNHEY and CDR2 is SVGAGI in the germline V gene. V shed 7 bases and J shed 0 bases, with 14 bases lying between them. The CDR3 totals 15 residues. The CDR3 is CASTTAGASTDTQYF. In DNA, the CDR3 is TGTGCCAGCACTACCGCGGGGGCGAGCACAGATACGCAGTATTTT.

This clone was detected once. This chain uses TRBV18 with TRBJ1-6; possibly TRBD1 for D (6 bases). V lost 1 base, J lost 15 bases, and 28 bases lay in between. Germline V gene sequence: CDR1 KGHSH, CDR2 LQKENI. This CDR3 is built from 18 residues. CDR3 in amino acids: CASSPLSLRRQEKYLLHF. CDR3 DNA: TGTGCCAGCTCACCACTTTCCCTCCGCCGACAGGAGAAATATCTCCTCCACTTT.

The chain links TRBV6-1 to TRBJ2-5; perhaps TRBD1 as D (6 bases). CDR1 is MNHNS, CDR2 SASEGT, per germline. This CDR3 is built from 15 residues. The germline V and J ends were trimmed by 7 bases and 5 bases, with 20 bases remaining between them. The chain's CDR3 is CASTPGDTRWETQYF. CDR3 nucleotides: TGTGCCAGCACCCCTGGGGACACCCGATGGGAGACCCAGTACTTC.

This clone came up once. This rearrangement joins TRBV19 to TRBJ1-2; D might be TRBD1 (6 bases). Germline CDR1 and CDR2: LNHDA and SQIVND (reference sequence). The length of the CDR3 is 15 residues. With 5 bases removed from V and 0 bases from J, the gap between germline ends came to 13 bases. The CDR3 is CASSPGDTANYGYTF. CDR3 sequence (DNA): TGTGCCAGTAGTCCCGGGGACACCGCTAACTATGGCTACACCTTC. The full variable domain, rest sourced from reference TRBV19 and TRBJ1-2, is DGGITQSPKYLFRKEGQNVTLSCEQNLNHDAMYWYRQDPGQGLRLIYYSQIVNDFQKGDIAEGYSVSREKKESFPLTVTSAQKNPTAFYLCASSPGDTANYGYTFGSGTRLTVV.

The chain links TRBV14 to TRBJ1-6; D unresolved. Looked up from germline, CDR1 is SGHDN and CDR2 is FVKESK. The CDR3 runs 13 residues. V was shortened by 4 bases and J by 8 bases, with 9 bases between the two germline ends. In DNA form, the CDR3 reads TGTGCCAGCAGCCTCGCCGGGGATTCACCCCTCCACTTT. This encodes CASSLAGDSPLHF. The full variable domain, with the rest looked up from reference TRBV14 and TRBJ1-6, is EAGVTQFPSHSVIEKGQTVTLRCDPISGHDNLYWYRRVMGKEIKFLLHFVKESKQDESGMPNNRFLAERTGGTYSTLKVQPAELEDSGVYFCASSLAGDSPLHFGNGTRLTVT.

The chain is built from TRBV30 and TRBJ1-2, with unresolved D. Trimming took 1 base from V and 2 from J, leaving 11 bases between them. The CDR3 consists of 14 residues. In germline, CDR1 is GTSNPN, CDR2 SVGIG (reference sequence). The CDR3 sequence: CAWSAKHGNYGYTF. DNA for the CDR3: TGTGCCTGGAGTGCGAAACACGGGAACTATGGCTACACCTTC. The full variable domain, with the rest looked up from reference TRBV30 and TRBJ1-2, is SQTIHQWPATLVQPVGSPLSLECTVEGTSNPNLYWYRQAAGRGLQLLFYSVGIGQISSEVPQNLSASRPQDRQFILSSKKLLLSDSGFYLCAWSAKHGNYGYTFGSGTRLTVV.

The gene calls are TRBV11-3 and TRBJ2-5; 7 positions match TRBD2. This CDR3 contains 13 residues. V trimming: 5 bases; J trimming: 5 bases; junction bases outside the gene matches: 5. Germline V lookup: CDR1 SGHNT, CDR2 YENEEA. CDR3 sequence reads: CASSLRGVETQYF. For the CDR3, the DNA is TGTGCCAGCAGCCTACGGGGGGTTGAGACCCAGTACTTC. The full variable domain, completed using reference TRBV11-3 and TRBJ2-5, is EAGVVQSPRYKIIEKKQPVAFWCNPISGHNTLYWYLQNLGQGPELLIRYENEEAVDDSQLPKDRFSAERLKGVDSTLKIQPAELGDSAVYLCASSLRGVETQYFGPGTRLLVL.

This clone was seen just once. The J gene is TRBJ2-2, the V gene TRBV7-2; D might be TRBD2 (5 bases). Deletions cut 5 bases from V and 4 bases from J, with 11 bases between. Germline lookup yields CDR1 SGHTA and CDR2 FQGNSA. The CDR3 length is 14 residues. The CDR3 is CASSRGGFTGELFF. The CDR3, as DNA: TGTGCCAGCAGCAGAGGAGGCTTCACCGGGGAGCTGTTTTTT.

This chain connects TRBV10-1 to TRBJ1-5, with D unresolved. This CDR3 is 13 amino acids long. V gave up 7 bases and J gave up 7 bases, with 14 bases separating them. Germline V lookup: CDR1 WNHNN, CDR2 SYGVQD (reference sequence). The CDR3 is CASNFMEGQPQHF. CDR3 coding DNA: TGCGCCAGCAACTTCATGGAGGGCCAGCCCCAGCATTTT.

The V gene is TRBV5-1, the J gene TRBJ1-1; 8 positions match TRBD1. CDR1 and CDR2 (germline): SGHRS, YFSETQ. CDR3 length: 16 amino acids. J lost 4 bases, V lost 4 bases, and 12 bases had no gene match. The CDR3 region has the DNA TGCGCCAGCAGCCCGGCCCGACAGGGGATAGGCACTGAAGCTTTCTTT. Amino acids: CASSPARQGIGTEAFF.

The V and J genes are TRBV19 and TRBJ2-5; tentative D call: TRBD2 (6 bases). The CDR3 sequence is 14 residues long. The V gene lost 5 bases and the J gene lost 4 bases, with 14 bases spanning the gap. Germline CDR1 and CDR2: LNHDA and SQIVND (reference sequence). The CDR3 DNA reads TGTGCCAGTAGTCCCGACGGGGGAGGAGAGACCCAGTACTTC. Its protein is CASSPDGGGETQYF.

In this sample, this clone turned up a few times. The V gene is TRBV29-1, the J gene TRBJ2-1; 10 bases line up with TRBD2. Germline CDR1 reads SQVTM; CDR2 reads ANQGSEA. V trimming: 6 bases; J trimming: 4 bases; junction bases outside the gene matches: 9. CDR3 length equals 15 residues. CDR3 region: CSVRQTSGLYNEQFF. DNA for the CDR3: TGCAGCGTGCGACAGACTAGCGGGCTTTACAATGAGCAGTTCTTC.

V gene TRBV5-5 combines with J gene TRBJ1-6, with D perhaps TRBD1 (5 bases). Trimming stripped 0 bases from V and 8 bases from J, with 12 bases between. The CDR3 sequence is 15 residues long. From germline, CDR1 is SGHKS and CDR2 YYEKEE (reference sequence). The CDR3 nucleotides read TGTGCCAGCAGCTTGGAGCAGGGTTTTCATTCACCCCTCCACTTT. This encodes CASSLEQGFHSPLHF. The full variable domain, its missing parts supplied by reference TRBV5-5 and TRBJ1-6, is DAGVTQSPTHLIKTRGQQVTLRCSPISGHKSVSWYQQVLGQGPQFIFQYYEKEERGRGNFPDRFSARQFPNYSSELNVNALLLGDSALYLCASSLEQGFHSPLHFGNGTRLTVT.